The entry below describes one T cell receptor (beta chain). These data originate in a study of blood T cells in healthy people across ages. The CDR3 loop spans 15 amino acids. Germline CDR1 is MNHEY and CDR2 is SMNVEV (reference sequence). With V trimmed by 6 bases and J by 4 bases, 4 bases remained unmatched. A second PCR, run for roughly 6 to 11 cycles, used a sample-barcoded 5' primer plus a J-beta primer mix. TCRdb ran MiXCR on the 5' RACE reads and lists one entry per CDR3 protein. The profile shows roughly 700,000 distinct CDR3 sequences, over 45% of them singletons. The source of this sequence is a woman between 55 and 75 years old in good health. The V and J genes are TRBV27 and TRBJ2-1; 12 positions agree with TRBD2. Sequencing was done on a sample of blood. CDR3 protein: CASSRLAGEYNEQFF. Written as DNA, the CDR3 is TGTGCCAGCAGCCGACTAGCGGGAGAGTACAATGAGCAGTTCTTC.